This record looks at one T cell receptor beta chain sequence and its context. What this receptor recognizes is not known. No much larger clone is present one base from it, and per-base qualities are unavailable. TCRbeta CDR3 regions were amplified from genomic DNA by means of the immunoSEQ Assay, a bias-controlled multiplex PCR. Regarding the original processing steps: The number of nucleated cells in each sample was estimated from the amplification of reference gene primers within the assay. To quantify the absolute abundance of each unique TCRbeta CDR3 rearrangement, sequence reads were collapsed and filtered. For each sample, productive Simpson clonality was calculated as the square root of Simpson's diversity index across productive rearrangements. This immuneACCESS table, as held by TCRdb, lists in-frame sequences with V and J called but not all clones. Of the missing ones, under half trace to an unresolved V gene in checked studies; the others have no known cause. V and J calls and clone size are given by that table; D and trimming were obtained from the DNA. For this sample there are some 77,000 clones; roughly four fifths appear just once. In total, the top ten clones hold around 20% of the sample.

CDR1 SGHRS and CDR2 YFSETQ are derived from the germline V gene. The CDR3 goes from the cysteine to the phenylalanine over 13 residues. Only the CDR3 DNA is retained, 39 bases long and in frame from the first base. Trimming costs V 0 bases and J 10 bases, and their ends lie 11 bases apart. These data come from a study of blood T cell repertoires in COVID-19 (dated by TCRdb to the early 2020s). Looking at the study overall: Samples covering the acute and convalescent phases of COVID-19 were provided by collaborators in the United States, Italy and Spain. The material from the prospective study consisted of cDNA or gDNA derived from T cells, B-cell-depleted T cells, or PBMCs. Deeply sampled blood TCRbeta repertoires from subjects exposed to, actively infected with, or recovered from COVID-19 were included in the dataset. The repertoires were released in a freely available public database intended as a resource for research on the immune response to SARS-CoV-2. The samples were drawn from two sources: the first 160 participants of the ongoing ImmuneRACE study, and 950 to 1,500 subjects contributed by 6 global collaborators. A de-identified subject ID, COVID-19 status, age in years and sex were almost always included in the sample metadata. Where available, HLA class I and class II types were obtained from metadata supplied by the sample provider rather than from assay-based typing. The investigation overall reported the following: Clinical and demographic metadata were provided uncurated, with the amount varying by source and participant.

Each collaborating institution followed its own protocols to collect whole blood in K2EDTA tubes. For TCRbeta analysis, collaborator samples were shipped as frozen whole blood, as isolated PBMCs, or as DNA extracted from either sample type. The sequenced material came from peripheral blood. The chain links TRBV5-1 with TRBJ2-1; no D gene call is confident. The clonotype was recovered from a woman in her seventies with acute or convalescent COVID-19. The DNA reads as follows: TGCGCCAGCAGCTTGGATCCTAGACCCGAGCAGTTCTTC. This yields the protein CASSLDPRPEQFF.